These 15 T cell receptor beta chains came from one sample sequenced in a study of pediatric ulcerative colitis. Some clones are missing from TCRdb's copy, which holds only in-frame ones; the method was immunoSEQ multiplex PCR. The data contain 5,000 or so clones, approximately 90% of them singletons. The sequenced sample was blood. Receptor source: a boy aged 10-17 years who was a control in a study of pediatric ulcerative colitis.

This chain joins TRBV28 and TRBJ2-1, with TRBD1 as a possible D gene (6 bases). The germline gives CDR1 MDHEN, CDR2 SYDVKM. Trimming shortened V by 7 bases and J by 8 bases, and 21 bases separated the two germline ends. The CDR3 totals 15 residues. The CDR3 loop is CASTVASGDGHEQFF. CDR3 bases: TGTGCCAGCACCGTTGCATCAGGGGATGGGCATGAGCAGTTCTTC. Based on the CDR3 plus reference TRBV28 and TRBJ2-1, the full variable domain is DVKVTQSSRYLVKRTGEKVFLECVQDMDHENMFWYRQDPGLGLRLIYFSYDVKMKEKGDIPEGYSVSREKKERFSLILESASTNQTSMYLCASTVASGDGHEQFFGPGTRLTVL.

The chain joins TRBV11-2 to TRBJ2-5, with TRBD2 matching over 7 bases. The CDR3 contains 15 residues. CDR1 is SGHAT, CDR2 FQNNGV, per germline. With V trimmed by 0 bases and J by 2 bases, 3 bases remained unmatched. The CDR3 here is CASSLEVGRQETQYF. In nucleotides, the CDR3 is TGTGCCAGCAGCTTAGAGGTCGGGAGGCAAGAGACCCAGTACTTC.

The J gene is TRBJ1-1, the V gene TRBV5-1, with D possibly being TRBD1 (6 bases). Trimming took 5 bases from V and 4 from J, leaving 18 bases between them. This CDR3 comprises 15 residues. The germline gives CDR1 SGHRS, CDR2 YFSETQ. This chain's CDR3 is CASRSTGTSSTEAFF. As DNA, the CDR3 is TGCGCCAGCAGATCAACCGGGACAAGTAGCACTGAAGCTTTCTTT.

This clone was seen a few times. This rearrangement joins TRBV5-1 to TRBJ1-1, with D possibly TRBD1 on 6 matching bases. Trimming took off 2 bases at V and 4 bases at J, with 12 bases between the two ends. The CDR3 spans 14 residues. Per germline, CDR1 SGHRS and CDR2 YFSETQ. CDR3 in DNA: TGCGCCAGCAGCTTACGCAGGGGCGCCACTGAAGCTTTCTTT. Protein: CASSLRRGATEAFF.

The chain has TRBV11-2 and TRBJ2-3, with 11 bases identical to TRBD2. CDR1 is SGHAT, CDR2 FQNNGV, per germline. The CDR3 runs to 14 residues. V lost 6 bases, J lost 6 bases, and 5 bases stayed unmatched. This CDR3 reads CASRSSGRPDTQYF. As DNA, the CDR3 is TGTGCCAGCAGATCTAGCGGGAGGCCCGATACGCAGTATTTT.

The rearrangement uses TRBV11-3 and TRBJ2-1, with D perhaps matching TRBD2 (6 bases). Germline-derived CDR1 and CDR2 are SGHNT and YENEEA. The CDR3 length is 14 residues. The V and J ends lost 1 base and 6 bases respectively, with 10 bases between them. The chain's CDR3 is CASSLGGRSNEQFF. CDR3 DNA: TGTGCCAGCAGCTTAGGGGGGAGGAGCAATGAGCAGTTCTTC. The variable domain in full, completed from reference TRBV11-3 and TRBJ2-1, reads EAGVVQSPRYKIIEKKQPVAFWCNPISGHNTLYWYLQNLGQGPELLIRYENEEAVDDSQLPKDRFSAERLKGVDSTLKIQPAELGDSAVYLCASSLGGRSNEQFFGPGTRLTVL.

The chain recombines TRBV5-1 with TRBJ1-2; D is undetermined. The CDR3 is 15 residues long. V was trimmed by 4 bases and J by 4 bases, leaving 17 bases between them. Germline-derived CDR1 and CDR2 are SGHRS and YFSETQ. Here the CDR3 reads CASSLHRTRIYGYTF. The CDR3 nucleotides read TGCGCCAGCAGCCTTCATAGAACAAGGATCTATGGCTACACCTTC.

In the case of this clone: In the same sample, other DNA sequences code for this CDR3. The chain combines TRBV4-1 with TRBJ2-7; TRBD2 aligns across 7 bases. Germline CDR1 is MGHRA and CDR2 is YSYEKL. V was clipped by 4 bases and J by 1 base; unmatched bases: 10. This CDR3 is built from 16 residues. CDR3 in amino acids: CASSRPSGGKSYEQYF. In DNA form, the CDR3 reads TGCGCCAGCAGCCGCCCCTCCGGGGGGAAATCCTACGAGCAGTACTTC.

The chain's CDR3 is CAWSEGGEGNLETQYF. In DNA form, the CDR3 reads TGTGCCTGGAGTGAGGGCGGGGAAGGGAACTTAGAGACCCAGTACTTC. The chain carries TRBV30 and TRBJ2-5, with a possible D match to TRBD2 (6 bases). Germline values: CDR1 GTSNPN, CDR2 SVGIG (reference sequence). Trimming took 1 base from V and 4 from J, leaving 19 bases between them. The CDR3 is 16 amino acids.

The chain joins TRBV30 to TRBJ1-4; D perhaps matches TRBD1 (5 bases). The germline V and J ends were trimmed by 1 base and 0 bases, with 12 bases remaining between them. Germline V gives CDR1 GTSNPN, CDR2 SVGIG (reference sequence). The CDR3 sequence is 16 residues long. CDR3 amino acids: CAWSGDYGSTNEKLFF. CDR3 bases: TGTGCCTGGAGTGGGGACTATGGGTCAACTAATGAAAAACTGTTTTTT.

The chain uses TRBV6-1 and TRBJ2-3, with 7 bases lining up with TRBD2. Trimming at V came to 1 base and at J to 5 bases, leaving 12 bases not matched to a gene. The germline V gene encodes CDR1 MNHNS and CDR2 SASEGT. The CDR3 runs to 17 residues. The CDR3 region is CASSEGSRGSVKDTQYF. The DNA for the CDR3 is TGTGCCAGCAGTGAAGGCAGTCGCGGGAGTGTTAAAGATACGCAGTATTTT.

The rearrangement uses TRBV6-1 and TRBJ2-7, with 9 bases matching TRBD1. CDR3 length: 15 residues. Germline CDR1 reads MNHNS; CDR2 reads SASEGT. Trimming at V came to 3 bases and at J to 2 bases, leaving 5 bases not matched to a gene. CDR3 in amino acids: CASSDPGTGTYEQYV. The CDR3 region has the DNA TGTGCCAGCAGTGACCCCGGGACAGGGACCTACGAGCAGTACGTC.

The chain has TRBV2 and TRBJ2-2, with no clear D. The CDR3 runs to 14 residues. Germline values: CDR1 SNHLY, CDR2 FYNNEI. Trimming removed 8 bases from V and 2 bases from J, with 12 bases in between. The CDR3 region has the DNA TGTGCCAGCGGGTTGGTGGTTAACACCGGGGAGCTGTTTTTT. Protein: CASGLVVNTGELFF.

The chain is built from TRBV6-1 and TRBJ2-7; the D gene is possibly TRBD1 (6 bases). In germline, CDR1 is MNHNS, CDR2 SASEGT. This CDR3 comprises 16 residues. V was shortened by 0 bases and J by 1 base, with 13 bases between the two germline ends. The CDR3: CASSEASRGASYEQYV. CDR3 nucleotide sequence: TGTGCCAGCAGTGAAGCTAGCAGGGGCGCTTCCTACGAGCAGTACGTC.

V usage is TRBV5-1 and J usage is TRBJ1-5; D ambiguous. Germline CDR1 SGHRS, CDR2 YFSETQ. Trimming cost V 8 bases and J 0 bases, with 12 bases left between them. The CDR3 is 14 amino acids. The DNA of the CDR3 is TGCGCCAGTAAGCCAGATTATAGCAATCAGCCCCAGCATTTT. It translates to CASKPDYSNQPQHF.